The table lists the clone carrying this T cell receptor (beta chain) with a count of one. TCRdb keeps only in-frame clones here, not all; method: immunoSEQ multiplex PCR. The sample holds some 300,000 clones, nearly 90% seen once. The V gene end was trimmed by 5 bases and the J gene end by 5 bases; junction bases not matched to a gene: 6. The germline V gene has CDR1 SGHNT and CDR2 YYREEE (reference sequence). The CDR3 is 14 residues long. The sample belongs to a study of blood T cell repertoires in COVID-19. The TCR originated in a woman in her forties or fifties who had been exposed to COVID-19. V and J are TRBV5-4 and TRBJ2-5, with 10 bases aligning to TRBD2. The sequenced material came from PBMCs or T cells enriched from blood (not recorded which). The CDR3 nucleotides are TGTGCCAGCAGTCTAGCGGGGGTTGAGGAGACCCAGTACTTC. This encodes CASSLAGVEETQYF. Supplemented by reference TRBV5-4 and TRBJ2-5, the full variable domain reads ETGVTQSPTHLIKTRGQQVTLRCSSQSGHNTVSWYQQALGQGPQFIFQYYREEENGRGNFPPRFSGLQFPNYSSELNVNALELDDSALYLCASSLAGVEETQYFGPGTRLLVL.